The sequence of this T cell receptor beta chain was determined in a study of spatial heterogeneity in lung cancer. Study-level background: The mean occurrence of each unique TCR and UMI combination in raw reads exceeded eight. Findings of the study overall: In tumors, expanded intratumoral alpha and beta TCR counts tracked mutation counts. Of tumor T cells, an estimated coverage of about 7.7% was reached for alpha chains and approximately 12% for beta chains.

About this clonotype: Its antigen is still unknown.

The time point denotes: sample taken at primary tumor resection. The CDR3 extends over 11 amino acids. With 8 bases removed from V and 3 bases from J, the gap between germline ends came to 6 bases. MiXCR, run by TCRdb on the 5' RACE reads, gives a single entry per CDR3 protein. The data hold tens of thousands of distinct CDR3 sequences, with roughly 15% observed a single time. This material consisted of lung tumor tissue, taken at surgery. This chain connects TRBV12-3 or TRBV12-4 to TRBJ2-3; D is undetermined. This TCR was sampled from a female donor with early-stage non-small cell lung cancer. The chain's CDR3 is CASLKTDTQYF. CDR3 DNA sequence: TGTGCCAGCCTTAAAACAGATACGCAGTATTTT.